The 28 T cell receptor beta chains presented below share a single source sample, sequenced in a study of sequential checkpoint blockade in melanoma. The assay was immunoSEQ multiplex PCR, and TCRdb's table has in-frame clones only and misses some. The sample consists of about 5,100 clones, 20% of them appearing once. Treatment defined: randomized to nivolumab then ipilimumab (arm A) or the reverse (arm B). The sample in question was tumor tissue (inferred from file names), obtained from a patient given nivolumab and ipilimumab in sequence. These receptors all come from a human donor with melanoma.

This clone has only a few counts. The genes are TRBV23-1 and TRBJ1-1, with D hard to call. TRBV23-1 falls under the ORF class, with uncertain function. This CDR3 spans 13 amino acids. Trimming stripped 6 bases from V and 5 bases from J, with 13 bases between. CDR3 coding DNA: TGCGCCAGCAGCTCGACGGAGGGAACTGAAGCTTTCTTT. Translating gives CASSSTEGTEAFF.

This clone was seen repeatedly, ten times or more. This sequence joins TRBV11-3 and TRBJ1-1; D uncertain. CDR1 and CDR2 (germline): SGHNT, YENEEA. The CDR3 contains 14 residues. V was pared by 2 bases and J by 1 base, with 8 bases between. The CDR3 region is CASSLLWKNTEAFF. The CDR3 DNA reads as TGTGCCAGCAGCTTATTATGGAAGAACACTGAAGCTTTCTTT.

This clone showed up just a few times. CDR3 region: CASSPGQGLRGNTIYF. The CDR3, as DNA: TGTGCCAGCAGCCCGGGACAGGGTCTGAGGGGAAACACCATATATTTT. The chain uses TRBV9 and TRBJ1-3, with 9 bases fitting TRBD1. Looked up from germline, CDR1 is SGDLS and CDR2 is YYNGEE. This CDR3 has 16 amino acids. V dropped 4 bases and J dropped 4; count of bases not matched to a gene: 9. The full variable domain, with the rest looked up from reference TRBV9 and TRBJ1-3, is DSGVTQTPKHLITATGQRVTLRCSPRSGDLSVYWYQQSLDQGLQFLIQYYNGEERAKGNILERFSAQQFPDLHSELNLSSLELGDSALYFCASSPGQGLRGNTIYFGEGSWLTVV.

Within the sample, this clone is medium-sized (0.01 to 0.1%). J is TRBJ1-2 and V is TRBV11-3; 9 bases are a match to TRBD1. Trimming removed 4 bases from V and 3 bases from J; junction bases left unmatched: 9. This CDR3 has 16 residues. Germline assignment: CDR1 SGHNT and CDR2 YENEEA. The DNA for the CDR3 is TGTGCCAGCAGCTCCGGACGGACAGGGGCCGACTATGGCTACACCTTC. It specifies CASSSGRTGADYGYTF.

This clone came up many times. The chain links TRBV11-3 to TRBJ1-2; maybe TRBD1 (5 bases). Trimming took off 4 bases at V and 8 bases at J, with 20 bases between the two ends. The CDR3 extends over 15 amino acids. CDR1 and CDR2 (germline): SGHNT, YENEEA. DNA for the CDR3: TGTGCCAGCAGCTGGAATCGGGACGACATTTGGGGCTACACCTTC. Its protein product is CASSWNRDDIWGYTF.

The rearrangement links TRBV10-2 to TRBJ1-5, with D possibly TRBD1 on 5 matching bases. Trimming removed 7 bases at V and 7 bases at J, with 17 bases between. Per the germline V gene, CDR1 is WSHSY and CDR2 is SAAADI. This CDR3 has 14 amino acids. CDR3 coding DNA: TGCGCCAGCACCCCGGGGGAGGTTCGCCAGCCCCAGCATTTT. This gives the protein CASTPGEVRQPQHF.

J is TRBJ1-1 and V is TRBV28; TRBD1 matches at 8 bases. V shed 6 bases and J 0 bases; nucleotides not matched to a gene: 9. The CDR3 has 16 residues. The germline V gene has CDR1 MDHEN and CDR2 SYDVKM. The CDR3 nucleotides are TGTGCCAGCAGATCAGGGGGCAAACCCATGAACACTGAAGCTTTCTTT. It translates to CASRSGGKPMNTEAFF.

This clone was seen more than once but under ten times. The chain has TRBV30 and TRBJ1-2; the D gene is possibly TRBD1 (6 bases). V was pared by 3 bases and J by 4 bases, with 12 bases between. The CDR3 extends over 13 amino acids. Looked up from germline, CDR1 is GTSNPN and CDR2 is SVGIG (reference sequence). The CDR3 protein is CAWRNSGAYGYTF. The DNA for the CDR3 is TGTGCCTGGAGAAATTCAGGGGCCTATGGCTACACCTTC. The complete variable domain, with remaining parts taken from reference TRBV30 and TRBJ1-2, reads SQTIHQWPATLVQPVGSPLSLECTVEGTSNPNLYWYRQAAGRGLQLLFYSVGIGQISSEVPQNLSASRPQDRQFILSSKKLLLSDSGFYLCAWRNSGAYGYTFGSGTRLTVV.

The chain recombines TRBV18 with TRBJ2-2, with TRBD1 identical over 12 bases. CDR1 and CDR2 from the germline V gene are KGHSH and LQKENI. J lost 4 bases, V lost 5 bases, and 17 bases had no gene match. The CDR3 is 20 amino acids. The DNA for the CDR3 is TGTGCCAGCTCATTCCCGGGACAGGGGGCCTTACCCCCCACCACCGGGGAGCTGTTTTTT. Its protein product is CASSFPGQGALPPTTGELFF.

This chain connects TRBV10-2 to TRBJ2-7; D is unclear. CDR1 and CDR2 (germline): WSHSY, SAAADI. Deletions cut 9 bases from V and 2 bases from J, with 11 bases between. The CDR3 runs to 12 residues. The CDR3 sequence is CASGWAAYEQYF. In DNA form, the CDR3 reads TGCGCCAGTGGATGGGCAGCCTACGAGCAGTACTTC.

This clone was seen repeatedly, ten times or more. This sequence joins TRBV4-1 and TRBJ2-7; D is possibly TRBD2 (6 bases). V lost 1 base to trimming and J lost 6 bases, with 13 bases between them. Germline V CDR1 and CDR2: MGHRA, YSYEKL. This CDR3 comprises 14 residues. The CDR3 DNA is TGCGCCAGCAGCCAAGCGCCGGGGGTGGGCGAGCAGTACTTC. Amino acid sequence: CASSQAPGVGEQYF.

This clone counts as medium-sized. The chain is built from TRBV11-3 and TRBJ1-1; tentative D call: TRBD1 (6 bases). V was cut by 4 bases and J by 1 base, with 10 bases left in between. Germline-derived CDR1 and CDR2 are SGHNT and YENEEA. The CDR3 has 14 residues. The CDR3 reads CASSYGQTNTEAFF. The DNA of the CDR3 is TGTGCCAGCAGCTACGGACAGACGAACACTGAAGCTTTCTTT.

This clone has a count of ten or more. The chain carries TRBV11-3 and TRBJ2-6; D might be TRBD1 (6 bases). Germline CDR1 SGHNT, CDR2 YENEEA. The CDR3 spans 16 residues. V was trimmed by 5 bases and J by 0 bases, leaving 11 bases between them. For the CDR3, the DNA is TGTGCCAGCAGCCCAGGACAGCTCTCTGGGGCCAACGTCCTGACTTTC. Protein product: CASSPGQLSGANVLTF.

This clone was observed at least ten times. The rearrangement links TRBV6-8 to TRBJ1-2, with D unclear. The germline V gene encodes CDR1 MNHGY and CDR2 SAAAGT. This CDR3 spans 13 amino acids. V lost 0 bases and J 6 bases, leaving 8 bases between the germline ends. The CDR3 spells CASSYSMQNGYTF. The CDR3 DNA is TGTGCCAGCAGTTACTCGATGCAGAATGGCTACACCTTC.

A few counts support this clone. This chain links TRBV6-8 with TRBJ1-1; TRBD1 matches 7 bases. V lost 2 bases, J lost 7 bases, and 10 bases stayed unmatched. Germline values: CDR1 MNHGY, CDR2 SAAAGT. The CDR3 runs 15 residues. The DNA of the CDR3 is TGTGCCAGCAGTTACGCACCCGGGACAGCTTATGAAGCTTTCTTT. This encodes CASSYAPGTAYEAFF.

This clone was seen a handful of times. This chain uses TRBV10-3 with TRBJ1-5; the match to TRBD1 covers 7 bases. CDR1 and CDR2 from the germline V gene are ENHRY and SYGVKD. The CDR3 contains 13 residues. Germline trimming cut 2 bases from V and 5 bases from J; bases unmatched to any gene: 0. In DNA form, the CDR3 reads TGTGCCATCAGTGAGCAGGGGGATCAGCCCCAGCATTTT. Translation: CAISEQGDQPQHF.

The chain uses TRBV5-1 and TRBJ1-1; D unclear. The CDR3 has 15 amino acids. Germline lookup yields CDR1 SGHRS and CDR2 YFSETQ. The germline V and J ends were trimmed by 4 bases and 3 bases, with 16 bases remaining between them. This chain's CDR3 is CASSVGGSGYTEAFF. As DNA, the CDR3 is TGCGCCAGCAGCGTGGGTGGATCGGGGTACACTGAAGCTTTCTTT.

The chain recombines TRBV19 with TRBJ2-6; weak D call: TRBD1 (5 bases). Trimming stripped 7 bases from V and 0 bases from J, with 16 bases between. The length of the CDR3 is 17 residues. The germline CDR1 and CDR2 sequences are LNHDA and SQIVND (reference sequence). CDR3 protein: CASTAQALFSGANVLTF. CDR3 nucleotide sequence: TGTGCCAGTACCGCACAGGCGCTTTTCTCTGGGGCCAACGTCCTGACTTTC.

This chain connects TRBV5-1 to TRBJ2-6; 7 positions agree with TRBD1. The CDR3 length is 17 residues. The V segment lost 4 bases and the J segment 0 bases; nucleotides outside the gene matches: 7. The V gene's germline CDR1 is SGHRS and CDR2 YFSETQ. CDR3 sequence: CASSGHRGGSGANVLTF. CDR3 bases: TGCGCCAGCAGCGGACACAGGGGCGGCTCTGGGGCCAACGTCCTGACTTTC.

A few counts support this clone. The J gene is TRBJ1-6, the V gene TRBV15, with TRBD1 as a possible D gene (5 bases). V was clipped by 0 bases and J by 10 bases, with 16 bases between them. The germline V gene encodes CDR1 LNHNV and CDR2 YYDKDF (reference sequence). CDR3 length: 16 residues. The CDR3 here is CATSRDPGMGRSPLHF. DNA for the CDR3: TGTGCCACCAGCAGAGATCCAGGGATGGGGAGGTCACCCCTCCACTTT. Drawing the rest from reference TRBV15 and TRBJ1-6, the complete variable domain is DAMVIQNPRYQVTQFGKPVTLSCSQTLNHNVMYWYQQKSSQAPKLLFHYYDKDFNNEADTPDNFQSRRPNTSFCFLDIRSPGLGDTAMYLCATSRDPGMGRSPLHFGNGTRLTVT.

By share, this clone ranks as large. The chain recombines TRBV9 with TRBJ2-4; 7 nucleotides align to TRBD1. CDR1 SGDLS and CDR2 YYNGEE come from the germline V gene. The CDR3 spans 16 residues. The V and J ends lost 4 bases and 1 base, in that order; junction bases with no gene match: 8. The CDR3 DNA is TGTGCCAGCAGCCCCCGGACAGGATGGGCCAAAAACATTCAGTACTTC. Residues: CASSPRTGWAKNIQYF.

CDR3 residues: CASHSRGHEQYF. The CDR3 region has the DNA TGTGCCAGTCACTCCAGGGGGCACGAGCAGTACTTC. V gene TRBV19 combines with J gene TRBJ2-7; the match to TRBD1 covers 8 bases. Germline V gene data show CDR1 as LNHDA and CDR2 as SQIVND (reference sequence). The ends lost 8 bases at V and 5 bases at J; junction bases unmatched: 5. The CDR3 loop spans 12 amino acids.

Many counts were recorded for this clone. The CDR3 region is CASSSLAGAPDTQYF. CDR3 nucleotides: TGTGCCAGCAGCTCCCTAGCGGGGGCCCCAGATACGCAGTATTTT. The rearrangement joins TRBV11-3 to TRBJ2-3; TRBD2 matches at 10 bases. CDR1 SGHNT and CDR2 YENEEA come from the germline V gene. The CDR3 is 15 residues long. V shed 4 bases, J shed 4 bases, and the junction held 5 bases outside the gene matches.

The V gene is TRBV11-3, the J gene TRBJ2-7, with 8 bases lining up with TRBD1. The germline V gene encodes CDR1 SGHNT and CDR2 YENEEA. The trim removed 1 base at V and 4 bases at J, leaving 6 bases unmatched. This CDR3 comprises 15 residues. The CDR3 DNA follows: TGTGCCAGCAGCTTAGGCCGGGACAGGATATACGAGCAGTACTTC. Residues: CASSLGRDRIYEQYF.

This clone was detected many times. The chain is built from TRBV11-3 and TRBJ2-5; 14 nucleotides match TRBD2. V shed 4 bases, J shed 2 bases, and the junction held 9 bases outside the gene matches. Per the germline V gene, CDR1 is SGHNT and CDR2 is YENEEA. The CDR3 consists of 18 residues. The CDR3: CASSWGLAGVMIQETQYF. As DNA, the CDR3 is TGTGCCAGCAGCTGGGGACTAGCGGGGGTGATGATACAAGAGACCCAGTACTTC. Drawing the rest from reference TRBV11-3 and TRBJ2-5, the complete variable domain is EAGVVQSPRYKIIEKKQPVAFWCNPISGHNTLYWYLQNLGQGPELLIRYENEEAVDDSQLPKDRFSAERLKGVDSTLKIQPAELGDSAVYLCASSWGLAGVMIQETQYFGPGTRLLVL.

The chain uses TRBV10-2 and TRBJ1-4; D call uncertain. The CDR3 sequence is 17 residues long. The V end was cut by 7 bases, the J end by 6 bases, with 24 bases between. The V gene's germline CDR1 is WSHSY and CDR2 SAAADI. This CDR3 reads CASTHSPGLEKDEKLFF. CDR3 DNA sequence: TGCGCCAGCACACACAGTCCCGGACTGGAAAAAGATGAAAAACTGTTTTTT.

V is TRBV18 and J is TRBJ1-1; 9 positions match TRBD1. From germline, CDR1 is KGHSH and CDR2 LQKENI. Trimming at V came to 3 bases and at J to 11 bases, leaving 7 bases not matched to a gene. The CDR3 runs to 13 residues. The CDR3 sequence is CASSPIGQGSAFF. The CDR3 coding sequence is TGTGCCAGCTCACCGATAGGACAGGGGAGTGCTTTCTTT.

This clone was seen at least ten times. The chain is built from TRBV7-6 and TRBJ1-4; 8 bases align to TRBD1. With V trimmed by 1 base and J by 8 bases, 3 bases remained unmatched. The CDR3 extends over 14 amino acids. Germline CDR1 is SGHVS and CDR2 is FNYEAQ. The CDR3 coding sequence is TGTGCCAGCAGCTTAGGACAGGGGAAAGAAAAACTGTTTTTT. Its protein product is CASSLGQGKEKLFF.